The entry below describes one T cell receptor (beta chain). Its target is not known. The sample is drawn from a study of immune cell composition in non-small cell lung cancer. Study as a whole: Tumours were mainly lung adenocarcinoma or squamous cell carcinoma.

Study-wide results and limits: Top 10 clone scores and clonality were higher in squamous than adenocarcinoma. TIL tumour reactivity correlated with maximal tumour-associated clone frequency in adenocarcinoma.

Germline CDR1 reads SGHTA; CDR2 reads FQGTGA. The CDR3 contains 16 residues. Trimming took off 5 bases at V and 6 bases at J, with 21 bases between the two ends. Sequencing was performed with immunoSEQ multiplex PCR; in TCRdb, only in-frame clones are kept and a portion is missing. The data contain thousands of clones, roughly 79% of them singletons. This clonotype was obtained from a human donor with non-small cell lung cancer. This sequence joins TRBV7-3 and TRBJ2-3; tentative D call: TRBD1 (6 bases). The sample was lung tumor tissue. The DNA of the CDR3 is TGTGCCAGCAGCCCCCAAGGTCACAGGGCCGTGGATACGCAGTATTTT. Translating it yields CASSPQGHRAVDTQYF. The whole variable domain, remainder taken from reference TRBV7-3 and TRBJ2-3, is GAGVSQTPSNKVTEKGKYVELRCDPISGHTALYWYRQSLGQGPEFLIYFQGTGAADDSGLPNDRFFAVRPEGSVSTLKIQRTERGDSAVYLCASSPQGHRAVDTQYFGPGTRLTVL.